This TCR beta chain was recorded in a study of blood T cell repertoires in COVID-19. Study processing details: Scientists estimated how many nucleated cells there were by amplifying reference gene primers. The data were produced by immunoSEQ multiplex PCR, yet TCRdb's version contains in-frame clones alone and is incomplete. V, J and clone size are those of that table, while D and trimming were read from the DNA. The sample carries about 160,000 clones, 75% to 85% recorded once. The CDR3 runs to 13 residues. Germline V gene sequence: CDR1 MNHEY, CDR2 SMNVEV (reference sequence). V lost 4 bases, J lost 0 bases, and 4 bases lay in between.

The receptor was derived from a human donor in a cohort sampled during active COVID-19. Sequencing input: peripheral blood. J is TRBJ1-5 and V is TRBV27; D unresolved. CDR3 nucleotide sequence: TGTGCCAGCAGTTCTTATAGCAATCAGCCCCAGCATTTT. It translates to CASSSYSNQPQHF.